This TCR beta chain originates from a study of post-analysis software for immune sequencing data. Researchers reported that TCR beta cDNA libraries carried unique molecular identifiers. Each CDR3 protein is one row after TCRdb ran MiXCR on the PCR reads. Of hundreds of thousands of distinct CDR3 sequences listed, approximately 57% were seen once; the top ten hold around 4.5%. Study results and limitations: Elevated frequency relative to controls characterized several TRBV segments in patients, TRBV5-6, TRBV5-1 and TRBV20-1 among them. Batch-mates among the samples co-clustered strongly by F measure. Multiple sclerosis patients showed significantly lower normalized Chao1 diversity than controls did.

Trimming stripped 1 base from V and 4 bases from J, with 13 bases between. The CDR3 loop spans 14 amino acids. Germline assignment: CDR1 DFQATT and CDR2 SNEGSKA (reference sequence). Only a few counts were recorded for this clonotype. Its specificity is not known. Material for sequencing was blood. The sequence derives from a girl between 10 and 17 years old with multiple sclerosis. The chain links TRBV20-1 to TRBJ2-5, with a weak D call TRBD2 (6 bases). The CDR3, as DNA: TGCAGTGCTAGAGCTCGTGGGCGGGGAGAGACCCAGTACTTC. It specifies CSARARGRGETQYF.